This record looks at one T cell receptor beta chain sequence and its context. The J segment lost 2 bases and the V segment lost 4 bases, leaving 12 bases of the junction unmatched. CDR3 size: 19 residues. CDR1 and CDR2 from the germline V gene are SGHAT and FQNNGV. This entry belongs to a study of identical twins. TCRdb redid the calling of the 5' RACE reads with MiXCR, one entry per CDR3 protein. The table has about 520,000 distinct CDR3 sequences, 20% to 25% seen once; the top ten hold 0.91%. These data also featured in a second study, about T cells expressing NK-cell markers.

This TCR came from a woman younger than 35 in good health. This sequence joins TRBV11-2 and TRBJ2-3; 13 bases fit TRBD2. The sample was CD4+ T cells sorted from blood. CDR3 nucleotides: TGTGCCAGCAGCTGGGGACCGACTAGCGGGAGGAAGGTCACAGATACGCAGTATTTT. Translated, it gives CASSWGPTSGRKVTDTQYF. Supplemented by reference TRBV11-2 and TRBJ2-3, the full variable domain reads EAGVAQSPRYKIIEKRQSVAFWCNPISGHATLYWYQQILGQGPKLLIQFQNNGVVDDSQLPKDRFSAERLKGVDSTLKIQPAKLEDSAVYLCASSWGPTSGRKVTDTQYFGPGTRLTVL.